Given below is one T cell receptor (beta chain) in context. Its target antigen remains unknown. The input lacks base qualities; no much larger clone sits a single base away. TCR CDR3 regions were amplified from genomic DNA by multiplex PCR using the deep immunoSEQ assay. Extracted genomic DNA from each cell subset was distributed evenly across all wells of several immunoSEQ 96-well plates, and each plate was treated as a replicate. For sorted subsets, about 200 ng genomic DNA, equal to some 30,000 T cell genomes, was loaded into each replicate PCR. The purified libraries were quantified using a Qubit 3.0 fluorometer, sized with a Bioanalyzer 2100, and then quantified again using the KAPA Library Quantification kit. Every immunoSEQ 96-well plate was sequenced on a separate single-read 150-cycle Illumina NextSeq 550 flow cell. The paper's data handling went like this. Because only junctional sequences without quality scores were contained in the immunoSEQ output, filtering matching that applied to full-length reads could not be performed. Sequences were annotated with PyIR, a Python wrapper for IgBLAST v1.9, and V/J genes and CDR3 were assigned using IMGT germline references. Reads with weak V/J assignments (E-value above 1e-6), missing CDR3, stop codons, out-of-frame junctions, or ambiguous translated residues were removed. V3J clonotypes were defined by identical inferred V gene, J gene, and CDR3 amino acid sequence. The percentage overlap between two repertoires was calculated by dividing the number of shared unique clonotypes by the size of the smaller repertoire. RTK rarefaction, the Chao1 estimator, and Recon v2.1 estimates of unobserved clonotypes were used to assess repertoire richness. For all TCRbeta clonotypes obtained by the gDNA method from a few donors, generation probabilities were computed with OLGA. Here the immuneACCESS table is served through TCRdb, limited to in-frame sequences with V and J called. Missing clones are a known gap in these copies; in checked studies unresolved V genes cover under half, and the rest lacks a known reason. For V, J and clone size, that table is used; D and trimming come from the DNA. The sample includes over a million clones, with around 74% observed a single time. The top ten hold 1.4% to 1.5% of the sample.

The sample originates from a study of shared clonotypes between healthy human individuals (dated by TCRdb to 2018 to 2020). Regarding the research as a whole: A couple of women and three men aged 18 to 49 years were included in the cohort. For each donor, CD4 naive and CD4 memory were each run on three plates, CD8 naive on two plates, and CD8 memory on one plate. To estimate repertoire size and how much clonotypes are shared between individuals, the study performed deep sequencing of blood TCR repertoires from 4 to 6 healthy adults. To increase sequencing depth and limit assay-specific biases, different laboratories used diverse techniques to prepare libraries and sequence TCR repertoires. Between about 0.85 and 8.9 billion PBMCs per donor were obtained by leukapheresis.

Healthy HIV-negative adults with no recently reported acute infections or vaccinations were included as donors. Every donor was a Caucasian adult residing in Nashville, Tennessee, USA. CD4+ T cells were enriched by magnetic negative selection, after which naive cells were positively selected on CD45RA and the negative fraction was taken as the memory subset. Blood was obtained by leukapheresis, after which PBMCs were separated by Ficoll-Histopaque density gradient centrifugation and cryopreserved in liquid nitrogen vapor phase. Purity and quantity of every magnetically sorted T cell population were checked by analytical flow cytometry. From each sorted fraction, genomic DNA was isolated and quantified by UV absorbance on a Nanodrop 2000c. Findings and caveats that apply to the study as a whole: Naive subsets generally had larger estimated clonotype richness than memory subsets. Sampling was restricted to blood, and TCR repertoires in tissues likely differ from the TCR repertoires found in blood. Across four donors, approximately 5% of naive CD4, approximately 3.6% of naive CD8, about 2% of memory CD4, and 0.4% of memory CD8 clonotypes were shared. The small number of donors limited the genetic and exposure-history diversity represented. Higher generation probabilities were observed for clonotypes shared by all four sorted-subset donors than for non-shared clonotypes. Rarefaction of sorted-subset datasets indicated incomplete sequencing despite the large sequencing depth. Based on pairwise subsampling, the degree of clonotype sharing among donors was expected to be affected by sequencing depth.

The TCR comes from a man younger than 35 in good health. Material for sequencing was memory CD4+ T cells sorted from blood. The cell subset or site label of this sample denotes: CD45RA-negative fraction.

At the DNA level, the sequence is TGTGCCAGCAGCTTAGACAGGGGGTTCCAACGACGTTCGGCAACTAATGAAAAACTGTTTTTT. It encodes CASSLDRGFQRRSATNEKLFF. The chain employs TRBV7-8 and TRBJ1-4; the central 8 bases match TRBD1. CDR1 and CDR2 are drawn from the germline V gene: SGHVS, FQNEAQ. The CDR3 has 21 amino acids, counting the end cysteine and phenylalanine. Just CDR3 DNA is preserved here, 63 bases in frame from base 1. For this chain, trimming is 1 base at the V end and 0 bases at the J end, and the number of junction bases without a gene match is 16.